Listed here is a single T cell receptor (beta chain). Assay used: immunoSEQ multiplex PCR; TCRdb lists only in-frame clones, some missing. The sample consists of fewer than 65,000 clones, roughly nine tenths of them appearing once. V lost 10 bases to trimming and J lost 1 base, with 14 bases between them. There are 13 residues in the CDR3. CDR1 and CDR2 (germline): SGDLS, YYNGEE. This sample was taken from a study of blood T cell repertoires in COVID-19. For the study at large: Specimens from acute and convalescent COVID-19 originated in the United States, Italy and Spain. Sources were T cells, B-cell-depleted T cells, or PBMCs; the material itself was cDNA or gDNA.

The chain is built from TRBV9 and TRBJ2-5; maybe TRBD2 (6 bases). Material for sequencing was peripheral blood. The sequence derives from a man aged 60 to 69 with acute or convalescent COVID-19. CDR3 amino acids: CASRREPQETQYF. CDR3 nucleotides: TGTGCCTCGCGGAGGGAGCCCCAAGAGACCCAGTACTTC.